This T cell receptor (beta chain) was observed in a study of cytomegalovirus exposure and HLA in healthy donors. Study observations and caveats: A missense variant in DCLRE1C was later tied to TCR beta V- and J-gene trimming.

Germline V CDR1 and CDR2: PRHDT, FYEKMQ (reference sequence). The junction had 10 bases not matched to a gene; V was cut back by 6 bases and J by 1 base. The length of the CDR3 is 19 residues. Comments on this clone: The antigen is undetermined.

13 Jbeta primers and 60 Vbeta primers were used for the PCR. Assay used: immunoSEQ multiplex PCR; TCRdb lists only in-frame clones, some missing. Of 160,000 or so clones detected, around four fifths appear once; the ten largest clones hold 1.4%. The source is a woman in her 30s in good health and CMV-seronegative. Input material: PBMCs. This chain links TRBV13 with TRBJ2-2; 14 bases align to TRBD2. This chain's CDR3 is CASSQEGLAGGLNTGELFF. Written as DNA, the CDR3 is TGTGCCAGCAGTCAAGAAGGACTAGCGGGGGGACTGAACACCGGGGAGCTGTTTTTT.